Sequencing of this TCR beta chain was carried out in a study of blood T cells in healthy people across ages. Study summary: About one barcoded beta molecule per two T cells came from capture by template switching. The study's findings and limits: Getting older went along with TCR beta diversity per million T cells dropping roughly linearly. Naive T cell percentage showed a strong correlation with TCR beta diversity.

Peripheral blood, roughly 9.3 milliliters per donor, was collected. Primed by a sample-barcoded 5' primer and a J-beta primer mix, a second PCR proceeded for about 6 to 11 cycles. One entry per CDR3 protein results from TCRdb running MiXCR on the 5' RACE reads. The sample has 540,000 or so distinct CDR3 sequences, around 48% seen once. The V and J ends lost 6 bases and 7 bases, in that order; junction bases with no gene match: 11. CDR3 length: 15 residues. CDR1 and CDR2 from the germline V gene are MNHEY and SVGAGI. This clonotype was detected many times. Its antigen is unknown. This receptor was identified in a man older than 75 in good health. The sample taken for sequencing was blood. The chain has TRBV6-5 and TRBJ2-5, with 10 nucleotides matching TRBD1. CDR3 DNA: TGTGCCAGCAGCGAAACGGCCGGGACAGGGGCGACCCAGTACTTC. Its protein is CASSETAGTGATQYF.